The clone carrying this TCR beta chain was observed many times. Antigen specificity is unknown. Hyperthyroidism in the patients, aged 18 to 65, was newly diagnosed and under 2 months in duration. The data originate from a study of T cells in Graves' hyperthyroidism and ophthalmopathy. Whole-study results and caveats: Stable hyperthyroidism was separated from ophthalmopathy by a model based on 13 V-J features.

TCR beta CDR3 region amplification was performed from RNA transcripts. The TCR CDR3 was amplified in a first-round RT-PCR using the HTBI primer set. TCRdb re-analysed the multiplex PCR reads in MiXCR, keeping a single row per CDR3 protein. Here the sample spans hundreds of thousands of distinct CDR3 sequences, 18% being singletons. The ends were cut back, 2 bases at V and 0 bases at J, with 8 bases in the middle. Germline V gives CDR1 KGHSH, CDR2 LQKENI. The CDR3 sequence is 16 residues long. The material sequenced was blood. The receptor's source is a woman between 45 and 65 years old with Graves' hyperthyroidism that later progressed to Graves' ophthalmopathy. The rearrangement joins TRBV18 to TRBJ2-6; D gene unclear. CDR3 in amino acids: CASSPDSVSGANVLTF. CDR3 in DNA: TGTGCCAGCTCACCAGACTCGGTCTCTGGGGCCAACGTCCTGACTTTC.